These T cell receptor beta chains were read from a single sample in a study of cytomegalovirus exposure and HLA in healthy donors. The method was immunoSEQ multiplex PCR; TCRdb's version includes in-frame clones alone and lacks a portion of them. The sample lists under 200,000 clones; approximately 80% were seen once. Sequencing input: PBMCs. The receptors derive from a man in his sixties in good health and CMV-seronegative. Each CDR3 is given with its conserved first and last residue. A D gene is named only where the DNA matches it firmly. Part of the rows lack a size; the others show once, few, many or a class for expanded clones.

d_gene: TRBD1
j_gene: TRBJ1-1
v_gene: TRBV5-4
abundance: .
CDR3nt: TGTGCCAGCCGGGGACAGGGGAACACTGAAGCTTTCTTT
CDR3aa: CASRGQGNTEAFF

d_gene: .
j_gene: TRBJ2-2
v_gene: TRBV9
abundance: .
CDR3nt: TGTGCCAGCAGCCCACCTCGTCGGGGGGAGCTGTTTTTT
CDR3aa: CASSPPRRGELFF

d_gene: .
j_gene: TRBJ2-2
v_gene: TRBV28
abundance: .
CDR3nt: TGTGCCAGCAGTTTATTAAGCCTCGCCGGGGAGCTGTTTTTT
CDR3aa: CASSLLSLAGELFF

d_gene: .
j_gene: TRBJ1-1
v_gene: TRBV19
abundance: .
CDR3nt: TGTGCCAGTAGTATAGATACAGCAATGAACACTGAAGCTTTCTTT
CDR3aa: CASSIDTAMNTEAFF

d_gene: .
j_gene: TRBJ2-7
v_gene: TRBV11-2
abundance: .
CDR3nt: TGTGCCAGCAGCTTAGATTGGAGGGGGCGCAGGGAGCAGTACTTC
CDR3aa: CASSLDWRGRREQYF

d_gene: TRBD1
j_gene: TRBJ1-1
v_gene: TRBV27
abundance: .
CDR3nt: TGTGCCAGCAGTTTATACAGGGGTGACACTGAAGCTTTCTTT
CDR3aa: CASSLYRGDTEAFF

d_gene: TRBD1
j_gene: TRBJ1-2
v_gene: TRBV4-2
abundance: .
CDR3nt: TGTGCCAGCAGCCAAGGGGACAGGACTAACTATGGCTACACCTTC
CDR3aa: CASSQGDRTNYGYTF

d_gene: .
j_gene: TRBJ2-5
v_gene: TRBV21-1
abundance: .
CDR3nt: TGTGCCAGCAGCAACCCGGAGACCCAGTACTTC
CDR3aa: CASSNPETQYF

d_gene: .
j_gene: TRBJ2-4
v_gene: TRBV18
abundance: .
CDR3nt: TGTGCCAGCTCACCGCGGGCAGTCTCAGCCAAAAACATTCAGTACTTC
CDR3aa: CASSPRAVSAKNIQYF

d_gene: .
j_gene: TRBJ1-1
v_gene: TRBV6-4
abundance: .
CDR3nt: TGTGCCAGCAGTTCACTCATGAACACTGAAGCTTTCTTT
CDR3aa: CASSSLMNTEAFF

d_gene: .
j_gene: TRBJ1-1
v_gene: TRBV4-3
abundance: few
CDR3nt: TGCGCCAGCAGCCAAGATTTCGGGGGCACTGAAGCTTTCTTT
CDR3aa: CASSQDFGGTEAFF

d_gene: TRBD2
j_gene: TRBJ2-7
v_gene: TRBV5-6
abundance: .
CDR3nt: TGTGCCAGCAGCTTGCGGGGGGACTACGAGCAGTACTTC
CDR3aa: CASSLRGDYEQYF

d_gene: TRBD1
j_gene: TRBJ1-6
v_gene: TRBV11-2
abundance: .
CDR3nt: TGTGCCAGCACCCCAAGACAGGGGAATAATTCACCCCTCCACTTT
CDR3aa: CASTPRQGNNSPLHF

d_gene: .
j_gene: TRBJ1-3
v_gene: TRBV6-5
abundance: .
CDR3nt: TGTGCCAGCAGTTACGAGGCCAGTGGGTCTGGAAACACCATATATTTT
CDR3aa: CASSYEASGSGNTIYF

d_gene: .
j_gene: TRBJ1-2
v_gene: TRBV18
abundance: .
CDR3nt: TGTGCCAGCTCACCAAGTGGGGGGAATGGCTACACCTTC
CDR3aa: CASSPSGGNGYTF

d_gene: TRBD1
j_gene: TRBJ1-3
v_gene: TRBV10-3
abundance: .
CDR3nt: TGTGCCATCAGTGAGTCTAGGACAGGGGATGCCCTCTCAAACACCATATATTTT
CDR3aa: CAISESRTGDALSNTIYF

d_gene: .
j_gene: TRBJ2-7
v_gene: TRBV6-5
abundance: .
CDR3nt: TGTGCCAGCATGGGAGCCAGCTCCTACGAGCAGTACTTC
CDR3aa: CASMGASSYEQYF

d_gene: .
j_gene: TRBJ1-5
v_gene: TRBV15
abundance: .
CDR3nt: TGTGCCACCAGCAGAGGATCACAAGATTCTAATCAGCCCCAGCATTTT
CDR3aa: CATSRGSQDSNQPQHF

d_gene: TRBD1
j_gene: TRBJ2-7
v_gene: TRBV7-3
abundance: .
CDR3nt: TGTGCCAGCAGCCCCGGGGGGGGACAGGGGGCGCGTCGGGAGCAGTACTTC
CDR3aa: CASSPGGGQGARREQYF

d_gene: .
j_gene: TRBJ1-5
v_gene: TRBV19
abundance: once
CDR3nt: TGTGCCAGTAGTATTTATAGTCAAAGCAATCAGCCCCAGCATTTT
CDR3aa: CASSIYSQSNQPQHF

d_gene: .
j_gene: TRBJ2-3
v_gene: TRBV9
abundance: .
CDR3nt: TGTGCCAGCAGCGCACTAGGGAGGCTAGACACAGATACGCAGTATTTT
CDR3aa: CASSALGRLDTDTQYF

d_gene: TRBD1
j_gene: TRBJ1-2
v_gene: TRBV2
abundance: .
CDR3nt: TGTGCCAGCACCGGCTTGGACAGGGCAATCACCTTC
CDR3aa: CASTGLDRAITF

d_gene: .
j_gene: TRBJ1-4
v_gene: TRBV5-4
abundance: .
CDR3nt: TGTGCCAGCAGCTCGGGAAGGACGGAGGCAACTAATGAAAAACTGTTTTTT
CDR3aa: CASSSGRTEATNEKLFF

d_gene: .
j_gene: TRBJ1-5
v_gene: TRBV6-5
abundance: .
CDR3nt: TGTGCCAGCAGTTTCCAGGCTTTTAGCAATCAGCCCCAGCATTTT
CDR3aa: CASSFQAFSNQPQHF

d_gene: .
j_gene: TRBJ2-2
v_gene: TRBV27
abundance: .
CDR3nt: TGTGCCAGCAGTTTGCCAGGCCGCACCGGGGAGCTGTTTTTT
CDR3aa: CASSLPGRTGELFF

d_gene: TRBD1
j_gene: TRBJ1-4
v_gene: TRBV2
abundance: .
CDR3nt: TGTGCCAGCAGTGGGACAGGGGGCGCAGGTCAGGAACTGTTTTTT
CDR3aa: CASSGTGGAGQELFF

d_gene: .
j_gene: TRBJ1-1
v_gene: TRBV19
abundance: .
CDR3nt: TGTGCCAGTAGTATCTGGACAACGAACACTGAAGCTTTCTTT
CDR3aa: CASSIWTTNTEAFF

d_gene: .
j_gene: TRBJ1-1
v_gene: TRBV28
abundance: .
CDR3nt: TGTGCCAGCAGTTTGATGTTTATGGGGGCGCGGAACACTGAAGCTTTCTTT
CDR3aa: CASSLMFMGARNTEAFF

d_gene: TRBD1
j_gene: TRBJ2-7
v_gene: TRBV5-8
abundance: few
CDR3nt: TGTGCCAGCAGCTTGACAGGGGCGAATTACGAGCAGTACTTC
CDR3aa: CASSLTGANYEQYF

d_gene: TRBD1
j_gene: TRBJ1-5
v_gene: TRBV2
abundance: once
CDR3nt: TGTGCCAGCAGGGGACAGGCCGGAGAGCCCCAGAATTTT
CDR3aa: CASRGQAGEPQNF

d_gene: TRBD1
j_gene: TRBJ2-5
v_gene: TRBV19
abundance: .
CDR3nt: TGTGCCAGTCACCGGGGACAGAACTTTCAAGAGACCCAGTACTTC
CDR3aa: CASHRGQNFQETQYF

d_gene: .
j_gene: TRBJ2-4
v_gene: TRBV5-6
abundance: .
CDR3nt: TGTGCCAGCAGCATACCGGACTTTAAGTACTTC
CDR3aa: CASSIPDFKYF

d_gene: .
j_gene: TRBJ1-2
v_gene: TRBV30
abundance: .
CDR3nt: TGTGCCTGGAGTGTACAGCGGGGGTCGGGTGGCTACACCTTC
CDR3aa: CAWSVQRGSGGYTF

d_gene: .
j_gene: TRBJ2-7
v_gene: TRBV2
abundance: .
CDR3nt: TGTGCCAGCAGTAGTTTCAGGGATCGCTACGAGCAGTACTTC
CDR3aa: CASSSFRDRYEQYF

d_gene: TRBD2
j_gene: TRBJ2-1
v_gene: TRBV5-4
abundance: .
CDR3nt: TGTGCCAGCAGCTTGGGTACTAGCGGGAGTTACAATGAGCAGTTCTTC
CDR3aa: CASSLGTSGSYNEQFF

d_gene: TRBD2
j_gene: TRBJ2-3
v_gene: TRBV7-9
abundance: once
CDR3nt: TGTGCCAGCAGCTTAGCAGGTTTCCGGCGGCGGGGGGATTTAGATACGCAGTATTTT
CDR3aa: CASSLAGFRRRGDLDTQYF

d_gene: TRBD1
j_gene: TRBJ2-7
v_gene: TRBV5-5
abundance: .
CDR3nt: TGTGCCAGCAGCTTTCGGGAGAACGCGGGACAGGGGTATTTGTACGAGCAGTACTTC
CDR3aa: CASSFRENAGQGYLYEQYF

d_gene: TRBD1
j_gene: TRBJ2-5
v_gene: TRBV30
abundance: .
CDR3nt: TGTGCCTGGAGACCAGGGGGACAAGAGACCCAGTACTTC
CDR3aa: CAWRPGGQETQYF

d_gene: .
j_gene: TRBJ1-2
v_gene: TRBV4-3
abundance: .
CDR3nt: TGCGCCAGCAGCCAAAACGGTAGGGGTATTGATGGCTACACCTTC
CDR3aa: CASSQNGRGIDGYTF

d_gene: TRBD1
j_gene: TRBJ1-2
v_gene: TRBV10-3
abundance: few
CDR3nt: TGTGCCATCAGTACCGGGACAGGGGGGCATGGCTACACCTTC
CDR3aa: CAISTGTGGHGYTF

d_gene: .
j_gene: TRBJ1-1
v_gene: TRBV18
abundance: .
CDR3nt: TGTGCCAGCTCAGCGCAGAACACTGAAGCTTTCTTT
CDR3aa: CASSAQNTEAFF

d_gene: .
j_gene: TRBJ1-2
v_gene: TRBV7-9
abundance: .
CDR3nt: TGTGCCAGCAGCTTACGGTATGGCTACACCTTC
CDR3aa: CASSLRYGYTF